This passage covers 20 T cell receptor beta chains from one sample sequenced in a study of radiotherapy plus CTLA-4 blockade in lung cancer. Clones were read by immunoSEQ multiplex PCR, and TCRdb kept only the in-frame ones, dropping some. The sample contains roughly 30,000 clones, about 78% of which appear only once. The starting material was peripheral blood, obtained from a patient treated with radiotherapy plus ipilimumab. The source of these receptors is a human donor with non-small cell lung cancer who had stable disease on radiotherapy plus ipilimumab.

The V gene is TRBV19, the J gene TRBJ1-1; weak D call: TRBD1 (6 bases). Trimming pared 7 bases from V and 2 bases from J, leaving 17 bases between. This CDR3 has 15 residues. Germline V lookup: CDR1 LNHDA, CDR2 SQIVND (reference sequence). The DNA for the CDR3 is TGTGCCAGTACCCCCACAGGGTTCATAAACACTGAAGCTTTCTTT. This sequence encodes CASTPTGFINTEAFF.

This chain links TRBV18 with TRBJ2-1; the D is unclear. From germline, CDR1 is KGHSH and CDR2 LQKENI. The CDR3 contains 14 residues. The V and J ends lost 6 bases and 2 bases respectively, with 11 bases between them. The CDR3 spells CASSQTGPYNEQFF. In nucleotides, the CDR3 is TGTGCCAGCTCTCAGACTGGTCCCTACAATGAGCAGTTCTTC.

The genes are TRBV6-1 and TRBJ2-2; D is possibly TRBD1 (6 bases). Trimming took 5 bases from V and 15 from J, leaving 13 bases between them. The CDR3 spans 11 residues. Germline V gene lookup returns CDR1 MNHNS and CDR2 SASEGT. The CDR3 here is CASSSTGKVFF. Here the CDR3 DNA reads TGTGCCAGCAGTTCAACAGGGAAGGTGTTTTTT.

The chain combines TRBV29-1 with TRBJ1-1; the D is unclear. There are 14 residues in the CDR3. CDR1 is SQVTM and CDR2 is ANQGSEA in the germline V gene. V was trimmed by 3 bases and J by 5 bases, leaving 16 bases between them. CDR3 nucleotide sequence: TGCAGCGTTGATCTACTGGGCCGTGGGACTGAAGCTTTCTTT. It is translated as CSVDLLGRGTEAFF.

The V call is TRBV5-1, the J call TRBJ2-1, with D perhaps TRBD2 (5 bases). The length of the CDR3 is 15 residues. Trimming cost V 2 bases and J 4 bases, with 13 bases left between them. Germline assignment: CDR1 SGHRS and CDR2 YFSETQ. The CDR3 loop is CASSFDGVGYNEQFF. The CDR3 DNA sequence: TGCGCCAGCAGCTTCGACGGGGTGGGATACAATGAGCAGTTCTTC.

V gene TRBV28 combines with J gene TRBJ2-5; 7 bases match TRBD2. Germline V lookup: CDR1 MDHEN, CDR2 SYDVKM. Losses at the gene ends were 6 bases for V and 2 bases for J; bases not matched to a gene: 6. The CDR3 covers 14 residues. In DNA form, the CDR3 reads TGTGCCAGCAGCCCAGCGGGATCACAAGAGACCCAGTACTTC. Encoded protein: CASSPAGSQETQYF.

The chain couples TRBV14 to TRBJ2-1; D not certain. Germline CDR1 and CDR2: SGHDN and FVKESK. Deletions cut 0 bases from V and 6 bases from J, with 6 bases between. The CDR3 covers 13 residues. CDR3 in DNA: TGTGCCAGCAGCCAAGATCCTATCAATGAGCAGTTCTTC. Translated: CASSQDPINEQFF.

The rearrangement uses TRBV5-6 and TRBJ2-7; the match to TRBD2 covers 7 bases. With V trimmed by 0 bases and J by 6 bases, 3 bases remained unmatched. The germline CDR1 and CDR2 sequences are SGHDT and YYEEEE. This CDR3 contains 13 residues. The CDR3 DNA sequence: TGTGCCAGCAGCTTGGTCCTAGCGGTCGAGCAGTACTTC. Residues: CASSLVLAVEQYF. Full variable domain (remainder filled in from reference TRBV5-6 and TRBJ2-7): DAGVTQSPTHLIKTRGQQVTLRCSPKSGHDTVSWYQQALGQGPQFIFQYYEEEERQRGNFPDRFSGHQFPNYSSELNVNALLLGDSALYLCASSLVLAVEQYFGPGTRLTVT.

The chain links TRBV11-2 to TRBJ2-7, with D possibly TRBD1 on 6 matching bases. Trimming shortened V by 4 bases and J by 3 bases, and 19 bases separated the two germline ends. Looked up from germline, CDR1 is SGHAT and CDR2 is FQNNGV. CDR3 length: 16 residues. In DNA, the CDR3 is TGTGCCAGCAGCTCCCGGACAGAGCCTCTCCGCTACGAGCAGTACTTC. This encodes CASSSRTEPLRYEQYF.

This clone came up once. V gene TRBV15 combines with J gene TRBJ2-7; D gene unclear. CDR1 LNHNV and CDR2 YYDKDF come from the germline V gene (reference sequence). The CDR3 sequence is 12 residues long. V lost 1 base and J 4 bases, leaving 5 bases between the germline ends. CDR3 in amino acids: CATSRGVYEQYV. In nucleotides, the CDR3 is TGTGCCACCAGCAGAGGAGTTTACGAGCAGTACGTC.

This chain links TRBV10-1 with TRBJ1-1; D not resolved. The CDR3 runs to 12 residues. Trimming took 7 bases from V and 1 from J, leaving 7 bases between them. Germline V gene sequence: CDR1 WNHNN, CDR2 SYGVQD (reference sequence). This chain's CDR3 is CASMGPNTEAFF. The CDR3 DNA reads TGCGCCAGCATGGGCCCGAACACTGAAGCTTTCTTT.

CDR3 in amino acids: CASNSPSGGEDTQYF. Written as DNA, the CDR3 is TGTGCCAGCAACTCACCTAGCGGGGGAGAGGATACGCAGTATTTT. This rearrangement joins TRBV6-5 to TRBJ2-3; TRBD2 agrees at 10 bases. With V trimmed by 7 bases and J by 6 bases, 10 bases remained unmatched. This CDR3 spans 15 amino acids. Germline V gene sequence: CDR1 MNHEY, CDR2 SVGAGI.

This chain connects TRBV19 to TRBJ1-1; TRBD1 agrees at 7 bases. Losses at the gene ends were 4 bases for V and 0 bases for J; bases not matched to a gene: 8. The CDR3 is 16 residues long. Germline V lookup: CDR1 LNHDA, CDR2 SQIVND (reference sequence). Here the CDR3 DNA reads TGTGCCAGTAGTAATCAGACAGGGTTCATGAACACTGAAGCTTTCTTT. Translation gives CASSNQTGFMNTEAFF.

The V gene is TRBV9, the J gene TRBJ1-2, with 9 bases aligning to TRBD1. The V and J ends lost 0 bases and 4 bases, in that order; junction bases with no gene match: 4. Germline V CDR1 and CDR2: SGDLS, YYNGEE. The CDR3 length is 15 residues. CDR3 sequence: CASSVEDRGGYGYTF. DNA for the CDR3: TGTGCCAGCAGCGTAGAGGACAGGGGCGGCTATGGCTACACCTTC. The full variable domain, completed using reference TRBV9 and TRBJ1-2, is DSGVTQTPKHLITATGQRVTLRCSPRSGDLSVYWYQQSLDQGLQFLIQYYNGEERAKGNILERFSAQQFPDLHSELNLSSLELGDSALYFCASSVEDRGGYGYTFGSGTRLTVV.

This chain joins TRBV2 and TRBJ2-4; the D is unclear. The CDR3 length is 11 residues. Trimming took off 8 bases at V and 8 bases at J, with 10 bases between the two ends. CDR1 is SNHLY, CDR2 FYNNEI, per germline. CDR3 nucleotides: TGTGCCAGCGGCGCTCGGGACATTCAGTACTTC. It specifies CASGARDIQYF.

Remarks on this clone: At the DNA level, this CDR3 is encoded by other sequences in the same sample as well. The genes are TRBV5-1 and TRBJ1-1; D unresolved. V lost 1 base and J 5 bases, leaving 12 bases between the germline ends. The CDR3 is made up of 14 amino acids. From germline, CDR1 is SGHRS and CDR2 YFSETQ. The CDR3 reads CASSLWAGGTEAFF. The CDR3 DNA sequence: TGCGCCAGCAGCTTGTGGGCGGGTGGGACTGAAGCTTTCTTT.

The chain is built from TRBV28 and TRBJ2-5; D is unclear. CDR3 length: 15 amino acids. CDR1 is MDHEN and CDR2 is SYDVKM in the germline V gene. The V end was cut by 5 bases, the J end by 2 bases, with 15 bases between. CDR3: CASSPLARQQETQYF. As DNA, the CDR3 is TGTGCCAGCAGTCCTTTGGCCAGGCAGCAAGAGACCCAGTACTTC.

The chain couples TRBV9 to TRBJ2-5; possibly TRBD1 or TRBD2 for D (5 bases each). CDR1 is SGDLS and CDR2 is YYNGEE in the germline V gene. This CDR3 contains 14 residues. With 0 bases removed from V and 9 bases from J, the gap between germline ends came to 15 bases. The CDR3 DNA follows: TGTGCCAGCAGCGTAGATTGGGGGATGGCGGCCCAGTACTTC. Encoded protein: CASSVDWGMAAQYF.

The chain couples TRBV5-1 to TRBJ2-5; D perhaps matches TRBD2 (5 bases). The CDR3 is made up of 16 amino acids. Germline CDR1 and CDR2: SGHRS and YFSETQ. Trimming removed 5 bases at V and 1 base at J, with 18 bases between. CDR3 amino acids: CASRPSKRPFQETQYF. CDR3 bases: TGCGCCAGCAGACCCTCCAAGCGGCCCTTCCAAGAGACCCAGTACTTC.

CDR3 in DNA: TGTGCCACCAGCAGAGATGGTTCGGGGACAGGGACCCGTCAGCCCCAGCATTTT. Protein: CATSRDGSGTGTRQPQHF. The V and J genes are TRBV15 and TRBJ1-5; the match to TRBD1 covers 9 bases. Germline V gene lookup returns CDR1 LNHNV and CDR2 YYDKDF (reference sequence). This CDR3 spans 18 amino acids. After removal of 0 bases from V and 6 bases from J, the junction contained 12 bases not matched to a gene.